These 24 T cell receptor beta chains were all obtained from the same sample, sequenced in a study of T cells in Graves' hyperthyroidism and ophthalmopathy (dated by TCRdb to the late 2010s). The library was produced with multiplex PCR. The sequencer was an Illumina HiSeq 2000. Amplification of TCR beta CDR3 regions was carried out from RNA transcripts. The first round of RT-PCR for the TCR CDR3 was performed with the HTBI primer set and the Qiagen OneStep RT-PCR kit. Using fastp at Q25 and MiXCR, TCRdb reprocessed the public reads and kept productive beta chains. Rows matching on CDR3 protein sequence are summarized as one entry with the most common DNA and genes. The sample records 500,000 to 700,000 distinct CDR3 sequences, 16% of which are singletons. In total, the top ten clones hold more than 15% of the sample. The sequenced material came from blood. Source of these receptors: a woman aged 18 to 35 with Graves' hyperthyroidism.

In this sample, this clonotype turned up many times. The CDR3 loop is CASSGRVGQPQHF. In DNA form, the CDR3 reads TGTGCCAGCAGTGGACGGGTGGGTCAGCCCCAGCATTTT. The rearrangement joins TRBV2 to TRBJ1-5, with D unresolved. Germline lookup yields CDR1 SNHLY and CDR2 FYNNEI. The CDR3 is 13 residues long. V lost 4 bases and J 6 bases, leaving 10 bases between the germline ends.

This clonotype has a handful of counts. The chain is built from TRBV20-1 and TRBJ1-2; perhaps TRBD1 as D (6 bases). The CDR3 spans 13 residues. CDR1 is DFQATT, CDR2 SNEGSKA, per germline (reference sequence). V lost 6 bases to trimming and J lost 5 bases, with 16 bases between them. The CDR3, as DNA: TGCAGTGCCAACGGGGGGGCCCTATATGGCTACACCTTC. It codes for CSANGGALYGYTF.

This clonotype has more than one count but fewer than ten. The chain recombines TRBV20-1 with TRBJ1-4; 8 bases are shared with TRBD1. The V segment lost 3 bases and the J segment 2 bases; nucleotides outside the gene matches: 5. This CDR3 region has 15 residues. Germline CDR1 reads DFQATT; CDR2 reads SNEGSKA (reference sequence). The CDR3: CSASDRGLTNEKLFF. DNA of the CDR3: TGCAGTGCTAGCGACAGGGGATTGACTAATGAAAAACTGTTTTTT.

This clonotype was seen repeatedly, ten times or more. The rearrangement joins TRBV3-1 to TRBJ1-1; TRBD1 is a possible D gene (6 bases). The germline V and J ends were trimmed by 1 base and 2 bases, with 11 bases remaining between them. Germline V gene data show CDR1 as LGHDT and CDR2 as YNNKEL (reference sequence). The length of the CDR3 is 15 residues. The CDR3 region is CASSQADRVNTEAFF. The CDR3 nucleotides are TGTGCCAGCAGCCAAGCGGACAGAGTCAACACTGAAGCTTTCTTT.

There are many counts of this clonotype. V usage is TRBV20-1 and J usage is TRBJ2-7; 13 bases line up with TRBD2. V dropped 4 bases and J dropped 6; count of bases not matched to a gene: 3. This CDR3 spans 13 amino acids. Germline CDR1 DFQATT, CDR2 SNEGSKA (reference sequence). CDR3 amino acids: CSATGLAGREQYF. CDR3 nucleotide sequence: TGCAGTGCTACGGGACTAGCGGGACGCGAGCAGTACTTC.

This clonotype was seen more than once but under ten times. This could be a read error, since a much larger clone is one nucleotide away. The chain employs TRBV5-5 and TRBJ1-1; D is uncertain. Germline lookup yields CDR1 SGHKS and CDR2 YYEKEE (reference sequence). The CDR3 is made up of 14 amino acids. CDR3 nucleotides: TGTGCCGGCAGCTTGGCCACACAGAACACTGAAGCTTTCTTT. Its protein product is CAGSLATQNTEAFF.

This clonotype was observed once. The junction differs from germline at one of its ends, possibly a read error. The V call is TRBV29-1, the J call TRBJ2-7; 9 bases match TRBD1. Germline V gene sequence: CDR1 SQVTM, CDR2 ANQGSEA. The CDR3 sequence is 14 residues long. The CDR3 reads CSVEDTTGGGEPYF. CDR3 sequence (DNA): TGCAGCGTTGAAGACACTACAGGGGGCGGCGAGCCGTACTTC.

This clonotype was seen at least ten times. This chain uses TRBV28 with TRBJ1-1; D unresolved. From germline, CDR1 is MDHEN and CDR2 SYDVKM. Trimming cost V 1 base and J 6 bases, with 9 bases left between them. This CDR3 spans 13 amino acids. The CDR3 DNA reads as TGTGCCAGCAGTTTATCGGGCGCCGCTGAAGCTTTCTTT. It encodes CASSLSGAAEAFF.

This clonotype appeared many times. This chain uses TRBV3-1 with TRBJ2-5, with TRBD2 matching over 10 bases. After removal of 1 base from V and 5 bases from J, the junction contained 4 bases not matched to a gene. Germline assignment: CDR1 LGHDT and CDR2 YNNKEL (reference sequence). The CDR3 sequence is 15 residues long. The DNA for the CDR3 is TGTGCCAGCAGCCAAGTACTAGCGGGAAGGGAGACCCAGTACTTC. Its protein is CASSQVLAGRETQYF.

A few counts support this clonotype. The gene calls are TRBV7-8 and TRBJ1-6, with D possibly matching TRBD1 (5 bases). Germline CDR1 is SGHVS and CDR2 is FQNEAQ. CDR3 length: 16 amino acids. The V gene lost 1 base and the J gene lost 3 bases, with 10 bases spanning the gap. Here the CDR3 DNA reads TGTGCCAGCAGCTTAGTAGACAGCGACTATAATTCACCCCTCCACTTT. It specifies CASSLVDSDYNSPLHF.

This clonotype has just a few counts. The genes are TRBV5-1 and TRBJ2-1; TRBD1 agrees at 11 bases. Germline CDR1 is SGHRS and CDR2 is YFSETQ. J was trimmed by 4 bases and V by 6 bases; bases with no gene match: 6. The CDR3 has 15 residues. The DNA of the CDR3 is TGCGCCAGCACCCTCGGGACAGGGGGTTACAATGAGCAGTTCTTC. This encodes CASTLGTGGYNEQFF.

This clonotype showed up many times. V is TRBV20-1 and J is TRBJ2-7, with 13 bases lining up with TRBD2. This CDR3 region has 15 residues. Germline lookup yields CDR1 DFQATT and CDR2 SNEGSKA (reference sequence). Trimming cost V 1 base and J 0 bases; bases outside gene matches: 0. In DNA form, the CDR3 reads TGCAGTGCTAGAGGGACTAGCGGGAGCTCCTACGAGCAGTACTTC. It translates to CSARGTSGSSYEQYF.

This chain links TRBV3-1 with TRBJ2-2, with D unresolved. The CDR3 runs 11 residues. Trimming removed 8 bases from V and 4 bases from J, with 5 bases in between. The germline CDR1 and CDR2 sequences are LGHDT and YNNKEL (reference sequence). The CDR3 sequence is CASETTGELFF. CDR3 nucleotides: TGTGCCAGCGAGACCACCGGGGAGCTGTTTTTT.

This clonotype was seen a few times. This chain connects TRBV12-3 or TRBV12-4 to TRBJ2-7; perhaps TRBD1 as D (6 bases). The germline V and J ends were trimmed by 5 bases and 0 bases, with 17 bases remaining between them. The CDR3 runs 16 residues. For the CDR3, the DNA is TGTGCCAGCAGTCGCTCACTCAGGGGATACTCCTACGAGCAGTACTTC. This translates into CASSRSLRGYSYEQYF.

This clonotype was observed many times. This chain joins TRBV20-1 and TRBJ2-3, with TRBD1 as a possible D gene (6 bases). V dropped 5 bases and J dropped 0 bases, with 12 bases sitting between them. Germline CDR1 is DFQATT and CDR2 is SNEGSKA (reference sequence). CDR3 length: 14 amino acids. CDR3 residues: CSAPLGGSTDTQYF. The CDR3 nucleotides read TGCAGTGCTCCCTTAGGGGGTAGCACAGATACGCAGTATTTT.

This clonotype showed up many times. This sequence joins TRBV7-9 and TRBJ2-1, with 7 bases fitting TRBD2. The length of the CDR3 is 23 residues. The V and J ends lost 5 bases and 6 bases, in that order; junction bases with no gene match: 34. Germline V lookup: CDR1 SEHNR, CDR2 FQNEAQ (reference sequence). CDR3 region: CASSPWRPGAGDYKEQMGNEQFF. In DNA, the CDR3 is TGTGCCAGCAGCCCTTGGAGACCGGGCGCGGGAGACTACAAGGAACAAATGGGCAATGAGCAGTTCTTC.

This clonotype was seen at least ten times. As DNA, the CDR3 is TGTGCCAGCAGCTTAGACCGGGGCCCCTACAATGAGCAGTTCTTC. Encoded protein: CASSLDRGPYNEQFF. The J gene is TRBJ2-1, the V gene TRBV7-2; TRBD1 or TRBD2 may be the D gene (5 bases each). V was shortened by 1 base and J by 2 bases, with 9 bases between the two germline ends. Germline loops: CDR1 SGHTA, CDR2 FQGNSA. There are 15 residues in the CDR3.

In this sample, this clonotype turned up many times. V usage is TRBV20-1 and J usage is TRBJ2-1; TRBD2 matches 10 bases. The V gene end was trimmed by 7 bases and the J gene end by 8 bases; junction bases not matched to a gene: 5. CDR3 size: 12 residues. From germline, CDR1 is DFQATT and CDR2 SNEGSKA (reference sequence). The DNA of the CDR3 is TGCAGTGTCCTAGCGGGGGTTGATGAGCAGTTCTTC. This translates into CSVLAGVDEQFF.

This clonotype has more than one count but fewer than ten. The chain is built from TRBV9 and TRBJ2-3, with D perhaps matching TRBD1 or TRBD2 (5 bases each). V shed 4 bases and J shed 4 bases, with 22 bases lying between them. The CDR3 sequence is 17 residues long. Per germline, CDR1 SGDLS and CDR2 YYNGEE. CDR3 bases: TGTGCCAGCAGCTCTCAGAGGGGACGACATCCCTCAGATACGCAGTATTTT. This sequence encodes CASSSQRGRHPSDTQYF.

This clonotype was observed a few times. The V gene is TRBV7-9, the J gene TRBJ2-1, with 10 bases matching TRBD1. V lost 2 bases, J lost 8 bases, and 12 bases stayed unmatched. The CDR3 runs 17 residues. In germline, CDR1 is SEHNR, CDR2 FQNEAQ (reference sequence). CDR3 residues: CASSLKGRDRGSDEQFF. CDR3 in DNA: TGTGCCAGCAGCTTAAAGGGCCGGGACAGGGGAAGCGATGAGCAGTTCTTC.

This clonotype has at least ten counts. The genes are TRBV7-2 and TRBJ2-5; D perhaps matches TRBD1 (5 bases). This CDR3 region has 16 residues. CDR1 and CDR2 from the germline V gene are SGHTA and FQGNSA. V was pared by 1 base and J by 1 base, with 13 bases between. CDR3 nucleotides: TGTGCCAGCAGCTTAGGCCAGGGTAGGGTCCAAGAGACCCAGTACTTC. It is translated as CASSLGQGRVQETQYF.

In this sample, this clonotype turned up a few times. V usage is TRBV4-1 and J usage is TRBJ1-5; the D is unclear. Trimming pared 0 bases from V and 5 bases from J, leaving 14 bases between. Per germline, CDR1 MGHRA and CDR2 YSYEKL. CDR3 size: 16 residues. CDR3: CASSQDETARHQPQHF. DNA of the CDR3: TGCGCCAGCAGCCAAGATGAGACGGCGCGGCATCAGCCCCAGCATTTT.

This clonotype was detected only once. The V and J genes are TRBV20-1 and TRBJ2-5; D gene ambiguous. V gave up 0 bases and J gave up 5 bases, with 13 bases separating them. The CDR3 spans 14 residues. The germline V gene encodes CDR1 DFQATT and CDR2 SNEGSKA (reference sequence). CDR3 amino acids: CSARDNFRRETQYF. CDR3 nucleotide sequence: TGCAGTGCTAGAGATAACTTTCGCCGGGAGACCCAGTACTTC.

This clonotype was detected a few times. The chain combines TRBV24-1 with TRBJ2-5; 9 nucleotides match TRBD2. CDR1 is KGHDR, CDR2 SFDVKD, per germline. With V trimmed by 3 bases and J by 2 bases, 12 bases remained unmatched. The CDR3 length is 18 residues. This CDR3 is CATSDPLGPSGKQETQYF. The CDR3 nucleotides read TGTGCCACCAGTGATCCCCTTGGGCCTAGCGGGAAACAAGAGACCCAGTACTTC.